This is a list of T cell receptor beta chains from one sample in a study of T cell responses to AZD1222 COVID-19 vaccine. Clones were read by immunoSEQ multiplex PCR, and TCRdb kept only the in-frame ones, dropping some. The data hold fewer than 110,000 clones, with about 90% observed a single time. The sample was peripheral blood, taken 28 days after the second AZD1222 dose. These receptors were obtained from an adult who received the AZD1222 COVID-19 vaccine. Both conserved end residues are part of each CDR3. A D gene is named only where the DNA matches it firmly. Expanded clones are given a class, and other clones once, few, many or no size at all.

v_call	d_call	j_call	clone_size	cdr3_nt	cdr3_aa
TRBV6-2/TRBV6-3	-	TRBJ2-6	-	TGTGCCAGCAGTTTTACGGGGGTCGGGGCCAACGTCCTGACTTTC	CASSFTGVGANVLTF
TRBV6-5	-	TRBJ1-1	-	TGTGCCAGCAGTTACTCGGCAGAGAACACTGAAGCTTTCTTT	CASSYSAENTEAFF
TRBV5-6	-	TRBJ1-6	-	TGTGCCAGCAGCACAAGGACCTCGGGATCACCCCTCCACTTT	CASSTRTSGSPLHF
TRBV2	-	TRBJ1-5	-	TGTGCCAGCAGTGGAACAACAGGGTTGAGCAATCAGCCCCAGCATTTT	CASSGTTGLSNQPQHF
TRBV5-5	-	TRBJ2-7	-	TGTGCCAGCAGCTCCAATATCTACGAGCAGTACTTC	CASSSNIYEQYF
TRBV4-1	-	TRBJ1-2	once	TGCGCCAGCAGCCAAGGGACCCGAGGTGGCGATGGCTACACCTTC	CASSQGTRGGDGYTF
TRBV7-3	TRBD2	TRBJ2-2	-	TGTGCCAGCAGCAGGACTAGTAGTGTTCCGCGTGTCCCCGGGGAGCTGTTTTTT	CASSRTSSVPRVPGELFF
TRBV5-4	-	TRBJ2-7	-	TGTGCCAGCACCCCCGAGACCAACTCCTACGAGCAGTACTTC	CASTPETNSYEQYF
TRBV6-2/TRBV6-3	TRBD1	TRBJ2-1	-	TGTGCCAGCAGCTGGGATCGGACAGGGGCCTACAATGAGCAGTTCTTC	CASSWDRTGAYNEQFF
TRBV2	-	TRBJ1-1	-	TGTGCCAGCAGTGAAGACGTCGGCTCGAACACTGAAGCTTTCTTT	CASSEDVGSNTEAFF
TRBV28	-	TRBJ1-2	-	TGTGCCAGCAGTTTAGGACAGCTAGATGGCTACACCTTC	CASSLGQLDGYTF
TRBV5-1	TRBD1	TRBJ2-1	-	TGCGCCAGCAGCTTAGGGGGCCAGTCCTACAATGAGCAGTTCTTC	CASSLGGQSYNEQFF
TRBV28	TRBD1	TRBJ2-1	-	TGTGCCAGCAGTTCATCCGGGACAGGGCGTGAGCAGTTCTTC	CASSSSGTGREQFF
TRBV5-1	TRBD1	TRBJ1-1	-	TGCGCCAGCAGCTTGAGAACAGGGGGCCTGAACACTGAAGCTTTCTTT	CASSLRTGGLNTEAFF
TRBV30	TRBD2	TRBJ2-7	-	TGTGCCTGGAGTGGACTAGCGGGCTCCGAGCAGTACTTC	CAWSGLAGSEQYF
TRBV7-3	TRBD2	TRBJ2-7	-	TGTGCCAGCAGCCCCGGACTAGCGGGAGCGGGCGAGCAGTACTTC	CASSPGLAGAGEQYF
TRBV4-1	-	TRBJ2-7	-	TGCGCCAGCAGCCAAGAGTTCAGGTGGAACTACGAGCAGTACTTC	CASSQEFRWNYEQYF
TRBV7-6	TRBD1	TRBJ1-3	-	TGTGCCAGCAGCTCTGCAGGGGGCTCTGGAAACACCATATATTTT	CASSSAGGSGNTIYF
TRBV7-6	-	TRBJ1-3	-	TGTGCCAGCAGCTTAGTGAGCAGGGTGCGCGGAAACACCATATATTTT	CASSLVSRVRGNTIYF
TRBV30	-	TRBJ1-5	-	TGTGCCTGGAGTACTGGGGATAGCAATCAGCCCCAGCATTTT	CAWSTGDSNQPQHF
TRBV7-2	TRBD1	TRBJ1-5	once	TGTGCCAGCAGTTACCAGGGGGCCCAGCCCCAGCATTTT	CASSYQGAQPQHF
TRBV4-2	TRBD1	TRBJ2-1	-	TGTGCCAGCAGCCCTACTCACTCCAGACAGGGAAGGTATAATGAGCAGTTCTTC	CASSPTHSRQGRYNEQFF
TRBV19	-	TRBJ1-1	-	TGTGCCAGTCTAGGGCTGGGGGACACTGAAGCTTTCTTT	CASLGLGDTEAFF
TRBV7-2	-	TRBJ2-3	-	TGTGCCAGCAGCACGGACAGTTACACAGATACGCAGTATTTT	CASSTDSYTDTQYF
TRBV9	TRBD1	TRBJ2-2	once	TGTGCCAGCAGCCACGGGACAGGGGATTATGTTTGGTGGGCCGGGGAGCTGTTTTTT	CASSHGTGDYVWWAGELFF
TRBV3-1/TRBV3-2	-	TRBJ1-4	-	TGTGCCAGCAGCCAAGGCCAGGTCCGGTCTAATGAAAAACTGTTTTTT	CASSQGQVRSNEKLFF
TRBV5-6	TRBD1	TRBJ2-2	-	TGTGCCAGCAGCTTGGTTCAGGGGGCTACCGGGGAGCTGTTTTTT	CASSLVQGATGELFF
TRBV5-1	TRBD1	TRBJ2-5	-	TGCGCCAGCAGCTTGACAGGGGGTGGTGAGACCCAGTACTTC	CASSLTGGGETQYF
TRBV19	TRBD2	TRBJ2-7	-	TGTGCCAGTAGTATGACTAGCGGCCCATCCTACGAGCAGTACTTC	CASSMTSGPSYEQYF
TRBV5-1	TRBD2	TRBJ2-1	-	TGCGCCAGCAGCTCGGGACTAGCGGGAGTCGATGAGCAGTTCTTC	CASSSGLAGVDEQFF
TRBV9	-	TRBJ2-1	-	TGTGCCAGCAGCGTCGCCCCACTGGCTTACAATGAGCAGTTCTTC	CASSVAPLAYNEQFF
TRBV18	-	TRBJ1-1	-	TGTGCCAGCTCACCGGGGGAGCCTCGCATTGAAGCTTTCTTT	CASSPGEPRIEAFF
TRBV28	-	TRBJ1-5	-	TGTGCCAGCAGTCCCCCTGCGGTCGCGCCCCAGCATTTT	CASSPPAVAPQHF
TRBV4-2	-	TRBJ1-1	-	TGTGCCAGCAGCCAATATAGGTCCCTCGGGAACATGAACACTGAAGCTTTCTTT	CASSQYRSLGNMNTEAFF
TRBV5-1	-	TRBJ1-2	-	TGCGCCAGCAGCTTGGAGTCGTGGAGGGGCCGTGGCTACACCTTC	CASSLESWRGRGYTF
TRBV3-1/TRBV3-2	-	TRBJ2-7	-	TGTGCCAGCAGCTCCTTTGGGACCTACGAGCAGTACTTC	CASSSFGTYEQYF
TRBV7-2	-	TRBJ1-3	-	TGTGCCAGCAGCTCCGGACCTTTAACCGGAAACACCATATATTTT	CASSSGPLTGNTIYF
TRBV19	TRBD1	TRBJ1-4	-	TGTGCCAGTAGTCTTCGTACAGGGGGCGAAAAACTGTTTTTT	CASSLRTGGEKLFF
TRBV9	-	TRBJ1-4	-	TGTGCCAGCAGCGTAGGTACACAGAGGGGAGAAAAACTGTTTTTT	CASSVGTQRGEKLFF
TRBV6-4	-	TRBJ1-2	-	TGTGCCAGCAGTGCGGGGGGAACCTTTAGTGGCTACACCTTC	CASSAGGTFSGYTF
TRBV5-1	-	TRBJ1-3	-	TGCGCCAGCAGCTTCAGCTCTGGAAACACCATATATTTT	CASSFSSGNTIYF
TRBV7-9	TRBD2	TRBJ2-3	-	TGTGCCAGCAGCAAACTAGCGGCTAGCACAGATACGCAGTATTTT	CASSKLAASTDTQYF
TRBV19	-	TRBJ1-5	once	TGTGCCAGTAGTATAGTTGAGGGTCAGCCCCAGCATTTT	CASSIVEGQPQHF
TRBV2	-	TRBJ1-6	-	TGTGCCAGCAGTGGTTACAAGCTCTATAATTCACCCCTCCACTTT	CASSGYKLYNSPLHF
TRBV9	-	TRBJ2-7	once	TGTGCCAGCAGCGTAGATGGATCCTACGAGCAGTACTTC	CASSVDGSYEQYF
TRBV6-5	-	TRBJ2-3	-	TGTGCCAGCAGGATGGAGGGTACGCAGTATTTT	CASRMEGTQYF
TRBV5-6	-	TRBJ2-1	-	TGTGCCAGCAGCTCAGGTCTGGGGACCTACAATGAGCAGTTCTTC	CASSSGLGTYNEQFF
TRBV27	-	TRBJ1-1	-	TGTGCCAGCAGCCTACAGGGCATGAACACTGAAGCTTTCTTT	CASSLQGMNTEAFF
TRBV9	-	TRBJ2-5	-	TGTGCCAGCAGCGTAGCCCCCGGGACAACATATCAAGAGACCCAGTACTTC	CASSVAPGTTYQETQYF
TRBV29-1	-	TRBJ1-2	-	TGCAGCGCCACAGACCGTTATGGCTACACCTTC	CSATDRYGYTF
TRBV19	-	TRBJ1-3	-	TGTGCCAGTAGCCCATTTGAATCTGGAAACACCATATATTTT	CASSPFESGNTIYF
TRBV27	TRBD1	TRBJ2-7	few	TGTGCCAGCAGTTTAGGTACAGGGGGCCCATACGAGCAGTACTTC	CASSLGTGGPYEQYF
TRBV14	-	TRBJ1-1	-	TGTGCCAGCAGCCAGGGGGGGTACACTGAAGCTTTCTTT	CASSQGGYTEAFF
TRBV7-8	-	TRBJ2-3	-	TGTGCCAGCAGCTCAAGGACTGGAAGAGATACGCAGTATTTT	CASSSRTGRDTQYF
TRBV19	-	TRBJ2-7	-	TGTGCCAGTAGTAAGATCTGGGGAAGTGTCTGGGAGCAGTACTTC	CASSKIWGSVWEQYF
TRBV18	-	TRBJ2-4	-	TGTGCCAGCTCACCAATTGACAAAAACATTCAGTACTTC	CASSPIDKNIQYF
TRBV7-9	TRBD1	TRBJ2-7	-	TGTGCCAGCAGCTTAGGTTTCCAGGGACAGGGGGCGGACGAGCAGTACTTC	CASSLGFQGQGADEQYF